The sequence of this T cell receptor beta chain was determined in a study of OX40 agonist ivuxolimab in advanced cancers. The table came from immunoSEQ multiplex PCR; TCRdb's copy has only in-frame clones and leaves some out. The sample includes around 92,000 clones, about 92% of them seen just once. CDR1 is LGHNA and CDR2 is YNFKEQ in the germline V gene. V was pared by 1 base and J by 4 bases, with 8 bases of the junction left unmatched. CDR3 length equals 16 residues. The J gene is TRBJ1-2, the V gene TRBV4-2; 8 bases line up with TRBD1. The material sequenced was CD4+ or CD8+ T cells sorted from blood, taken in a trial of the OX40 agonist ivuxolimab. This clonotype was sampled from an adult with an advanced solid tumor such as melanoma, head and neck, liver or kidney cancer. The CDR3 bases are TGTGCCAGCAGCCAAGCCAACGGACAGGGCCTCTATGGCTACACCTTC. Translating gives CASSQANGQGLYGYTF.